This T cell receptor (beta chain) came from a study of cytomegalovirus exposure and HLA in healthy donors. Study conclusions and caveats: Cytomegalovirus association was listed for approximately 160 TCR beta chains. Later, an analysis found that TCR clusters from the first cohort tended to co-occur in the roughly 130 validation repertoires.

On this clone: Its antigen is unidentified.

CDR1 and CDR2 from the germline V gene are SGHTA and FQGNSA. The CDR3 is 16 amino acids. The trim removed 5 bases at V and 4 bases at J, leaving 8 bases unmatched. TCRdb's copy holds only in-frame clones and misses some; the assay was immunoSEQ multiplex PCR. The sample has 140,000 to 150,000 clones; 80% to 95% are singletons. The rearrangement joins TRBV7-2 to TRBJ2-5, with 12 positions matching TRBD2. Sequenced sample: PBMCs. The sequence came from a man aged 18 to 30 in good health and CMV-seronegative. CDR3 in DNA: TGTGCCAGCAGCCCAGGACTAGCGGGGTCTCGAGAGACCCAGTACTTC. It specifies CASSPGLAGSRETQYF.